These 9 T cell receptor beta chains originate from one sample sequenced in a study of neurological immune-mediated disorders. TCRdb recomputed calls from the 5' RACE reads with MiXCR, one row per CDR3 protein. The sample lists approximately 59,000 distinct CDR3 sequences; about 5.2% were seen once. Material: PBMCs. These receptors were obtained from a human donor with multiple sclerosis. The donor label of this sample is uncertain.

The table lists this clonotype with many counts. This chain uses TRBV5-1 with TRBJ2-7; D may be TRBD2 (6 bases). Germline CDR1 reads SGHRS; CDR2 reads YFSETQ. The V and J ends lost 0 bases and 5 bases respectively, with 12 bases between them. The CDR3 consists of 14 residues. In nucleotides, the CDR3 is TGCGCCAGCAGCTTGGTTGCAGGGAGGCACGAGCAGTACTTC. Translated, it gives CASSLVAGRHEQYF.

This clonotype was found once. The chain recombines TRBV18 with TRBJ2-7; 9 bases map to TRBD2. Trimming took 2 bases from V and 4 from J; bases not matched to a gene: 3. Per the germline V gene, CDR1 is KGHSH and CDR2 is LQKENI. The CDR3 runs to 14 residues. This CDR3 reads CASSPVAGEYEQYF. The CDR3 DNA follows: TGTGCCAGCTCACCAGTAGCGGGGGAGTACGAGCAGTACTTC.

This clonotype has a count of ten or more. The CDR3 DNA follows: TGTGCCAGCAGCCACAACCGACTAGGTTACGAGCAGTACTTC. Translated, it gives CASSHNRLGYEQYF. The chain uses TRBV12-3 or TRBV12-4 and TRBJ2-7, with D perhaps matching TRBD2 (6 bases). Trimming removed 6 bases from V and 4 bases from J, with 16 bases in between. CDR3 length: 14 residues.

This clonotype was counted ten times or more. The gene calls are TRBV5-1 and TRBJ1-1, with D uncertain. The CDR3 spans 12 residues. Germline CDR1 SGHRS, CDR2 YFSETQ. The V end lost 2 bases, the J end lost 5 bases, and 7 bases lay between the germline ends. CDR3 bases: TGCGCCAGCAGCTTCCGGGGAACTGAAGCTTTCTTT. Encoded protein: CASSFRGTEAFF. Complete variable domain (other parts from reference TRBV5-1 and TRBJ1-1): KAGVTQTPRYLIKTRGQQVTLSCSPISGHRSVSWYQQTPGQGLQFLFEYFSETQRNKGNFPGRFSGRQFSNSRSEMNVSTLELGDSALYLCASSFRGTEAFFGQGTRLTVV.

This clonotype was picked up many times. J is TRBJ1-2 and V is TRBV4-1; unclear D gene. The CDR3 consists of 22 residues. V lost 0 bases to trimming and J lost 0 bases, with 29 bases between them. Germline CDR1 reads MGHRA; CDR2 reads YSYEKL. The CDR3 region is CASSQDHFDGNVDGPANYGYTF. The CDR3 bases are TGCGCCAGCAGCCAAGATCATTTCGATGGGAATGTGGACGGGCCCGCTAACTATGGCTACACCTTC.

This clonotype appeared many times. The chain uses TRBV10-3 and TRBJ1-6; tentatively, D is TRBD1 (6 bases). The CDR3 has 16 residues. Between the trimmed V and J ends, which lost 5 bases and 5 bases, there was a span of 16 bases. Germline CDR1 reads ENHRY; CDR2 reads SYGVKD. The CDR3 sequence is CAISIRPDSDNSPLHF. CDR3 DNA sequence: TGTGCCATCAGTATTCGGCCGGACAGCGATAATTCACCCCTCCACTTT.

The chain links TRBV20-1 to TRBJ2-7; D remains unclear. Trimming took off 2 bases at V and 7 bases at J, with 18 bases between the two ends. This CDR3 contains 14 residues. Germline CDR1 reads DFQATT; CDR2 reads SNEGSKA (reference sequence). CDR3 sequence reads: CSARPGSSLWEQYF. CDR3 coding DNA: TGCAGTGCTAGACCTGGTTCCTCCTTATGGGAGCAGTACTTC.

This clonotype has at least ten counts. The genes are TRBV11-2 and TRBJ2-7; unclear D gene. This CDR3 spans 13 amino acids. Germline V gene sequence: CDR1 SGHAT, CDR2 FQNNGV. Trimming stripped 4 bases from V and 7 bases from J, with 14 bases between. The CDR3 coding sequence is TGTGCCAGCAGCTCCGGGCTCCTGGGGGAGCAGTACTTC. The encoded protein is CASSSGLLGEQYF.

The chain combines TRBV5-6 with TRBJ1-5; no firm D call. CDR3 length: 14 amino acids. Germline CDR1 is SGHDT and CDR2 is YYEEEE. Trimming cost V 3 bases and J 3 bases, with 10 bases left between them. The CDR3 here is CASSYGSFNQPQHF. The CDR3, as DNA: TGTGCCAGCAGCTACGGCAGTTTCAATCAGCCCCAGCATTTT.